Below, 18 T cell receptor beta chains from the same sample are listed, as sequenced in a study of shared clonotypes between healthy human individuals. Generated by immunoSEQ multiplex PCR, the TCRdb table keeps only in-frame clones and is missing some. This table has around 530,000 clones, roughly 79% appearing once. What was sequenced was PBMCs. These receptors were obtained from a woman aged 40 to 50 in good health. Some clones in this sample may be carry-over from other donors' samples.

This clone appeared a single time. The J gene is TRBJ2-1, the V gene TRBV6-5, with D uncertain. The CDR3 contains 12 residues. Germline V lookup: CDR1 MNHEY, CDR2 SVGAGI. The V and J ends lost 4 bases and 7 bases respectively, with 8 bases between them. The CDR3 is CASSSTYNEQFF. The CDR3 region has the DNA TGTGCCAGCAGTTCCACATATAATGAGCAGTTCTTC.

The chain couples TRBV13 to TRBJ2-2; the D gene is possibly TRBD1 (5 bases). CDR1 PRHDT and CDR2 FYEKMQ come from the germline V gene (reference sequence). This CDR3 comprises 16 residues. The V end was cut by 5 bases, the J end by 2 bases, with 15 bases between. The CDR3 DNA is TGTGCCAGCAGCCCCCTCACAGGAGCCAACACCGGGGAGCTGTTTTTT. Protein product: CASSPLTGANTGELFF. The whole variable domain, remainder taken from reference TRBV13 and TRBJ2-2, is AAGVIQSPRHLIKEKRETATLKCYPIPRHDTVYWYQQGPGQDPQFLISFYEKMQSDKGSIPDRFSAQQFSDYHSELNMSSLELGDSALYFCASSPLTGANTGELFFGEGSRLTVL.

The chain joins TRBV15 to TRBJ2-7; 7 bases agree with TRBD1. The V and J ends lost 5 bases and 3 bases, in that order; junction bases with no gene match: 7. The germline CDR1 and CDR2 sequences are LNHNV and YYDKDF (reference sequence). This CDR3 is built from 14 residues. CDR3 sequence reads: CATSGTADSYEQYF. The CDR3, as DNA: TGTGCCACCAGCGGGACAGCAGACAGCTACGAGCAGTACTTC.

A note on this clone: A much larger clone sits a single nucleotide away, making a read error possible. The chain recombines TRBV28 with TRBJ2-7; 9 bases fit TRBD1. The CDR3 has 14 residues. CDR1 and CDR2 from the germline V gene are MDHEN and SYDVKM. The V segment lost 2 bases and the J segment 2 bases; nucleotides outside the gene matches: 1. The CDR3 loop reads CASSLTGGPYEQYF. The CDR3 bases are TGTGCCAGCAGTTTAACAGGGGGCCCCTACGAGCAGTACTTC.

In its sample, this clone was seen many times. In the same sample, other DNA sequences code for this CDR3. J is TRBJ1-5 and V is TRBV28; 9 bases are shared with TRBD1. V shed 8 bases, J shed 0 bases, and the junction held 2 bases outside the gene matches. Germline V CDR1 and CDR2: MDHEN, SYDVKM. CDR3 length: 14 amino acids. CDR3 protein: CASRTGDSNQPQHF. In nucleotides, the CDR3 is TGTGCCAGCCGGACAGGGGATAGCAATCAGCCCCAGCATTTT.

The sample holds one count of this clone. V and J are TRBV5-5 and TRBJ2-1; 8 bases fit TRBD1. CDR1 is SGHKS, CDR2 YYEKEE, per germline (reference sequence). After removal of 7 bases from V and 8 bases from J, the junction contained 14 bases not matched to a gene. The CDR3 is 15 amino acids. The CDR3: CASQMSRTGNYEQFF. CDR3 nucleotides: TGTGCCAGCCAAATGTCTAGGACAGGGAATTATGAGCAGTTCTTC.

The chain carries TRBV2 and TRBJ2-1; D remains ambiguous. The CDR3 has 11 amino acids. The V end lost 8 bases, the J end lost 6 bases, and 8 bases lay between the germline ends. Germline V gene lookup returns CDR1 SNHLY and CDR2 FYNNEI. The DNA for the CDR3 is TGTGCCAGCCTGATCAGCAATGAGCAGTTCTTC. It is translated as CASLISNEQFF. The whole variable domain, filled in from reference TRBV2 and TRBJ2-1, reads EPEVTQTPSHQVTQMGQEVILRCVPISNHLYFYWYRQILGQKVEFLVSFYNNEISEKSEIFDDQFSVERPDGSNFTLKIRSTKLEDSAMYFCASLISNEQFFGPGTRLTVL.

V is TRBV10-3 and J is TRBJ2-3, with 9 bases that match TRBD2. CDR3 size: 14 residues. Germline CDR1 and CDR2: ENHRY and SYGVKD. J lost 3 bases, V lost 11 bases, and 9 bases had no gene match. The CDR3 coding sequence is TGTGCCGCGTCAGTAGCGGGAGTGACAGATACGCAGTATTTT. It encodes CAASVAGVTDTQYF.

The V gene is TRBV29-1, the J gene TRBJ2-2, with 7 bases identical to TRBD1. The CDR3 length is 13 residues. The V and J ends lost 6 bases and 2 bases, in that order; junction bases with no gene match: 3. Germline V lookup: CDR1 SQVTM, CDR2 ANQGSEA. The CDR3 bases are TGCAGCGTGGGGACAGACAACACCGGGGAGCTGTTTTTT. Amino acids: CSVGTDNTGELFF.

Regarding this clone: A much larger clonotype is one base distant, so this may be a read error. Other DNA sequences within the sample encode an identical CDR3. The rearrangement links TRBV11-1 to TRBJ2-5; the D call may be TRBD1 or TRBD2 (5 bases each). Germline assignment: CDR1 SGHAT and CDR2 FQDESV (reference sequence). The CDR3 runs to 14 residues. CDR3 residues: CASSLSGRRETQYF. The CDR3 DNA reads TGTGCCAGCAGCTTATCGGGACGCCGAGAGACCCAATACTTC.

The chain employs TRBV5-4 and TRBJ2-5; perhaps TRBD1 as D (6 bases). The V gene's germline CDR1 is SGHNT and CDR2 YYREEE (reference sequence). The V and J ends lost 0 bases and 2 bases respectively, with 14 bases between them. This CDR3 has 16 amino acids. The CDR3 sequence is CASSLAGQFGQETQYF. CDR3 nucleotide sequence: TGTGCCAGCAGCTTGGCCGGACAGTTCGGGCAAGAGACCCAGTACTTC.

The rearrangement uses TRBV9 and TRBJ2-3; tentative D call: TRBD1 (5 bases). This CDR3 comprises 14 residues. Looked up from germline, CDR1 is SGDLS and CDR2 is YYNGEE. Between the trimmed V and J ends, which lost 2 bases and 1 base, there was a span of 8 bases. The CDR3 DNA sequence: TGTGCCAGCAGCGTGAAAGGGGGCACAGATACGCAGTATTTT. This gives the protein CASSVKGGTDTQYF.

This chain links TRBV28 with TRBJ1-2; 8 bases are a match to TRBD1. This CDR3 contains 13 residues. V trimming: 5 bases; J trimming: 8 bases; junction bases outside the gene matches: 7. Germline loops: CDR1 MDHEN, CDR2 SYDVKM. The CDR3 region is CASSTRTGIGYTF. The CDR3 DNA reads as TGTGCCAGCAGTACCCGGACAGGGATAGGCTACACCTTC.

The V gene is TRBV28, the J gene TRBJ1-2; no definite D call. The CDR3 is 13 amino acids. The ends were cut back, 8 bases at V and 0 bases at J, with 10 bases in the middle. Per the germline V gene, CDR1 is MDHEN and CDR2 is SYDVKM. The CDR3: CASCNLANYGYTF. Written as DNA, the CDR3 is TGTGCCAGCTGCAACTTAGCTAACTATGGCTACACCTTC.

In the case of this clone: Other DNA sequences in the same sample also yield this CDR3. This sequence joins TRBV19 and TRBJ2-2, with TRBD2 matching over 7 bases. CDR3 length: 15 residues. Trimming took 2 bases from V and 2 from J; bases not matched to a gene: 2. Germline CDR1 and CDR2: LNHDA and SQIVND (reference sequence). CDR3 sequence (DNA): TGTGCCAGTAGTATAAGCGGGGTTAACACCGGGGAGCTGTTTTTT. It codes for CASSISGVNTGELFF.

The CDR3 sequence is CASRGQGSYGYTF. Here the CDR3 DNA reads TGTGCCAGCAGAGGACAGGGGAGCTATGGCTACACCTTC. The chain combines TRBV2 with TRBJ1-2; 9 bases match TRBD1. Germline V lookup: CDR1 SNHLY, CDR2 FYNNEI. With V trimmed by 6 bases and J by 4 bases, 3 bases remained unmatched. There are 13 residues in the CDR3.

To note about this clone: An end of the junction does not agree with germline; a read error may underlie this. The sample carries other DNA sequences with the same CDR3. V is TRBV5-1 and J is TRBJ1-1; 8 bases map to TRBD1. Per germline, CDR1 SGHRS and CDR2 YFSETQ. The CDR3 has 14 residues. CDR3 DNA sequence: TGCGCCAGCAGCTTGGACAGGGGGAACACTGAAGCTTTCTTC. This sequence encodes CASSLDRGNTEAFF.

V usage is TRBV5-1 and J usage is TRBJ2-7; D is ambiguous. The V gene's germline CDR1 is SGHRS and CDR2 YFSETQ. Trimming pared 4 bases from V and 0 bases from J, leaving 11 bases between. The CDR3 runs 14 residues. DNA for the CDR3: TGCGCCAGCAGCAGGGCGGTTGGCTCCTACGAGCAGTACTTC. Amino acids: CASSRAVGSYEQYF.